The 5 T cell receptor beta chains presented below share a single source sample, sequenced in a study of CD8+ T cells in alopecia areata. RNA was extracted and reverse transcribed into cDNA as the sequencing template. Method: immunoSEQ multiplex PCR; TCRdb's copy keeps in-frame clones and lacks some. The sample consists of 150,000 or so clones, about 53% of them appearing once. Specimen: CD8+ T cells sorted from blood, collected at week 0. The receptors here all came from a human donor with alopecia areata.

The CDR3 region has the DNA TGCAGCGTTGGAGGGGGGAAAGAAAAACTGTTTTTT. Protein sequence: CSVGGGKEKLFF. V and J are TRBV29-1 and TRBJ1-4, with D possibly TRBD1 on 6 matching bases. The V gene lost 4 bases and the J gene lost 8 bases, with 11 bases spanning the gap. This CDR3 region has 12 residues. Germline V CDR1 and CDR2: SQVTM, ANQGSEA.

The gene calls are TRBV29-1 and TRBJ1-2; D might be TRBD1 (5 bases). This CDR3 spans 12 amino acids. V was shortened by 6 bases and J by 6 bases, with 14 bases between the two germline ends. CDR1 is SQVTM, CDR2 ANQGSEA, per germline. CDR3 bases: TGCAGCGTGCCGGGACCCAGGGATGGCTACACCTTC. Its translation: CSVPGPRDGYTF.

The chain carries TRBV7-2 and TRBJ2-2; D unclear. Germline V CDR1 and CDR2: SGHTA, FQGNSA. V was clipped by 5 bases and J by 6 bases, with 10 bases between them. The CDR3 covers 13 residues. The CDR3 sequence: CASSARLAGELFF. CDR3 DNA sequence: TGTGCCAGCAGCGCAAGACTCGCCGGGGAGCTGTTTTTT.

The J gene is TRBJ2-3, the V gene TRBV9, with D perhaps matching TRBD1 (6 bases). The V and J ends lost 0 bases and 7 bases respectively, with 12 bases between them. Germline CDR1 reads SGDLS; CDR2 reads YYNGEE. The CDR3 totals 14 residues. CDR3 loop: CASSVGYRANTQYF. Written as DNA, the CDR3 is TGTGCCAGCAGCGTAGGATACAGGGCGAATACGCAGTATTTT. The full variable domain, completed using reference TRBV9 and TRBJ2-3, is DSGVTQTPKHLITATGQRVTLRCSPRSGDLSVYWYQQSLDQGLQFLIQYYNGEERAKGNILERFSAQQFPDLHSELNLSSLELGDSALYFCASSVGYRANTQYFGPGTRLTVL.

The chain employs TRBV27 and TRBJ2-7; D is undetermined. CDR1 is MNHEY, CDR2 SMNVEV, per germline (reference sequence). The ends were cut back, 4 bases at V and 4 bases at J, with 11 bases in the middle. CDR3 length: 13 residues. The CDR3 DNA reads TGTGCCAGCAGTTACGGCCCGTCTTACGAGCAGTACTTC. It specifies CASSYGPSYEQYF.